This T cell receptor (beta chain) was identified during a study of T cells in Graves' hyperthyroidism and ophthalmopathy (dated by TCRdb to the late 2010s). Describing the broader study: Peripheral blood samples were taken at initial diagnosis, before any treatment was given. In roughly six Graves' hyperthyroidism patients, the study also compared T-cell repertoires from thyroid tissue with T-cell repertoires from blood. Whether ophthalmopathy could be predicted prospectively was tested in an independent validation cohort made up of approximately 19 hyperthyroidism patients plus 17 patients who later progressed to ophthalmopathy. A discovery cohort of roughly 100 patients, about 44 with Graves' ophthalmopathy and fewer than 65 with stable Graves' hyperthyroidism, was used to find distinguishing TCR V-J signatures. The approximately 90 discovery patients were divided at random into training and test sets in a 7:3 ratio. Once sampling was done, hyperthyroidism patients were given methimazole at a starting dose of 30 mg daily, whereas ophthalmopathy patients were given high-dose intravenous methylprednisolone. The paper describes TCR Vbeta CDR3 sequencing of around 140 peripheral blood samples, made up of roughly 45 ophthalmopathy patients, 70 to 80 hyperthyroidism patients and 17 progressor patients. The paper as a whole reports these results and caveats: Ophthalmopathy was separated from stable hyperthyroidism by a 13 V-J signature model, with approximately 86% sensitivity and about 81% specificity obtained in cross-validation and 80%/75% obtained in testing. Most expanded thyroid clonotypes (frequency above 0.001) were also detected in blood, suggesting blood repertoires may reflect thyroid immune responses. No statistical method was used to set the sample size in advance, and investigators knew the group allocation. In validation, the model predicted progression to ophthalmopathy with roughly 70% sensitivity and approximately 74% specificity, a median of 6.5 months before onset.

TCR beta CDR3 regions were amplified from RNA transcripts. For the first round of RT-PCR on the TCR CDR3, the HTBI primer set was used together with the Qiagen OneStep RT-PCR kit. Libraries were constructed in a second round of multiplex PCR, after which size selection and purification were performed. The libraries were sequenced on an Illumina HiSeq2000 using paired-end 100 bp reads. On the study's bioinformatics: Raw data were processed with SOAPnuke, discarding reads with adapters, uncalled bases, mean Phred below 15, or no exact constant-primer or identifier match. High-quality paired reads were merged using COPE v1.2.5, and each unique nucleotide sequence was defined as a clonotype. MiTCR v1.1 was used to align the clonotypes against IMGT TRBV, TRBD and TRBJ reference segments. The analysis included only V-J combinations with a frequency above 0.0001, which together covered roughly 99% of the repertoires. The TCS score was defined as the ratio of F50 (clonal expansion) to E x V (chaos), calculated using BLOSUM62-based TCRdist between CDR3 peptides within each V-J. Welch's t-statistics and random forest reduced roughly 540 V-J features to 13, which were used in a naive Bayes classifier (R e1071). The public reads were reanalyzed by TCRdb: fastp trimming at Q25, MiXCR alignment, in-frame beta chains only. Duplicate CDR3 protein sequences are folded into a single record with the most common DNA and genes. TCRdb, not the original authors, processed these V and J calls. Counted in this sample were over 250,000 distinct CDR3 sequences; approximately 15% of them appeared once. Jointly, the top ten make up just over 55% of the sample.

In the ophthalmopathy patients, disease was moderately to severely active, with a Clinical Activity Score of 3 or more, a NOSPECS grade of 4 or more, and a duration of less than 3 months. Any patient with an uncontrolled infection, another autoimmune disease, pregnancy or lactation was excluded. Clinical symptoms, serum thyroxine and TRAb, thyroid ultrasound, and orbital computed tomography formed the basis for the diagnoses. PBMCs were separated from approximately 10 ml of fresh peripheral blood using Ficoll-Paque density gradient centrifugation. Total RNA was extracted using Trizol reagent, and RNA quality was assessed on an Agilent 2100 Bioanalyzer. This clonotype was counted at least ten times. The target of this receptor is not known. No base qualities exist here, and no much larger clone lies one base off it. CDR1 and CDR2 are drawn from the germline V gene (reference sequence): DFQATT, SNEGSKA. There are 15 amino acids in the CDR3, from cysteine to phenylalanine inclusive. Just CDR3 DNA is preserved here, 45 bases in frame from base 1. The junction carries 16 bases between V and J, which are trimmed by 3 bases and 4 bases respectively.

The sequenced sample was blood. The sequence joins TRBV20-1 to TRBJ1-5; the D gene lacks a confident call. This clonotype originated in a woman aged 55-75 years with Graves' ophthalmopathy. The CDR3 corresponds to CSASQTLGINQPQHF. The nucleotide sequence reads TGCAGTGCTAGTCAGACCCTAGGGATAAATCAGCCCCAGCATTTT.